The 30 T cell receptor beta chains below were found in one sample sequenced in a study of monozygotic twins with inflammatory bowel disease. TCRdb processed the 5' RACE reads again and assigns one entry to each CDR3 protein, with no DNA. Its table lists a few hundred thousand distinct CDR3 sequences. The sample was blood. The receptors were gathered from a human donor with ulcerative colitis or Crohn's disease, or a healthy co-twin of an affected twin (not recorded which).

The chain joins TRBV4-1 to TRBJ1-6; TCRdb gives TRBD1 as the D gene, but with no DNA this cannot be confirmed. Germline loops: CDR1 MGHRA, CDR2 YSYEKL. The CDR3 length is 16 residues. This CDR3 is CASSQAENRGLSPLHF.

This rearrangement joins TRBV6-6 to TRBJ1-1; TCRdb picks TRBD1, but there is no DNA to check that call. This CDR3 contains 14 residues. From germline, CDR1 is MNHNY and CDR2 SVGAGI (reference sequence). The CDR3 region is CASSYRDIYTEAFF.

The chain employs TRBV3-1 and TRBJ1-1; TCRdb calls TRBD1, which cannot be checked without DNA. The CDR3 length is 14 residues. CDR1 is LGHDT, CDR2 YNNKEL, per germline (reference sequence). CDR3 sequence reads: CASSHRVMNTEAFF.

CDR3: CATSRDQGQPQHF. V and J are TRBV15 and TRBJ1-5. The CDR3 is made up of 13 amino acids. Germline CDR1 and CDR2: LNHNV and YYDKDF (reference sequence).

This chain connects TRBV6-5 to TRBJ1-2; with no DNA, the TCRdb D assignment of TRBD1 cannot be verified. Per germline, CDR1 MNHEY and CDR2 SVGAGI. There are 15 residues in the CDR3. CDR3 protein: CASSYSSQGHYGYTF.

This rearrangement joins TRBV5-1 to TRBJ2-7; the TCRdb D gene call, TRBD1, has no DNA to confirm it. Germline CDR1 reads SGHRS; CDR2 reads YFSETQ. The CDR3 consists of 14 residues. This CDR3 reads CASSPQGFVYEQYF.

The J gene is TRBJ2-7, the V gene TRBV3-1; TCRdb returns TRBD2, unconfirmable since there is no DNA. CDR1 and CDR2 from the germline V gene are LGHDT and YNNKEL (reference sequence). This CDR3 has 13 residues. This CDR3 is CASTPRSSHEQYF.

V is TRBV20-1 and J is TRBJ2-7; the D gene TCRdb calls, TRBD1, cannot be checked with no DNA. This CDR3 has 15 residues. Looked up from germline, CDR1 is DFQATT and CDR2 is SNEGSKA (reference sequence). The CDR3 spells CSARTVSGSSYEQYF.

The chain carries TRBV5-1 and TRBJ2-6. The CDR3 is made up of 16 amino acids. Germline V CDR1 and CDR2: SGHRS, YFSETQ. Here the CDR3 reads CASSFLRPSGANVLTF.

The chain links TRBV28 to TRBJ2-7; TCRdb names TRBD2, which stays unverified in the absence of DNA. The CDR3 is 14 amino acids. CDR1 and CDR2 (germline): MDHEN, SYDVKM. CDR3 amino acids: CASCPTSGVYEQYF.

The chain joins TRBV18 to TRBJ1-5. This CDR3 comprises 14 residues. CDR1 is KGHSH, CDR2 LQKENI, per germline. CDR3 region: CASSPDYFNQPQHF.

The chain recombines TRBV5-1 with TRBJ2-2; the TCRdb call, TRBD1, lacks DNA for checking. CDR3 length: 16 amino acids. The germline V gene encodes CDR1 SGHRS and CDR2 YFSETQ. The CDR3 sequence is CASSLWATGNTGELFF.

The rearrangement links TRBV20-1 to TRBJ1-2; TCRdb calls TRBD1, which cannot be checked without DNA. Germline values: CDR1 DFQATT, CDR2 SNEGSKA (reference sequence). The CDR3 totals 12 residues. CDR3 region: CSARQGNYGYTF.

CDR3: CASSRGELVSYNEQFF. The rearrangement joins TRBV5-1 to TRBJ2-1; TCRdb's assignment of TRBD2 cannot be checked, as there is no DNA. The CDR3 is 16 amino acids. Germline CDR1 reads SGHRS; CDR2 reads YFSETQ. Looking up the rest from reference TRBV5-1 and TRBJ2-1 gives the full variable domain: KAGVTQTPRYLIKTRGQQVTLSCSPISGHRSVSWYQQTPGQGLQFLFEYFSETQRNKGNFPGRFSGRQFSNSRSEMNVSTLELGDSALYLCASSRGELVSYNEQFFGPGTRLTVL.

The CDR3 spells CASRGAGTSGGRSSYNEQFF. The chain links TRBV6-2 or TRBV6-3 to TRBJ2-1; the TRBD2 assignment by TCRdb is unverifiable without DNA. The V gene's germline CDR1 is MNHEY and CDR2 SVGEGT. The CDR3 length is 20 residues.

The rearrangement uses TRBV12-3 or TRBV12-4 and TRBJ1-2; TCRdb's D call of TRBD1 is untestable without DNA. The CDR3 has 13 residues. The CDR3 is CASSSGQGYGYTF.

CDR3 protein: CSADAGDRGIDTQYF. The V and J genes are TRBV20-1 and TRBJ2-3; as DNA is missing, the TRBD1 call by TCRdb cannot be tested. The CDR3 sequence is 15 residues long. Germline V gene data show CDR1 as DFQATT and CDR2 as SNEGSKA (reference sequence).

The chain couples TRBV7-3 to TRBJ1-1; as DNA is missing, the TRBD1 call by TCRdb cannot be tested. This CDR3 region has 16 residues. Per the germline V gene, CDR1 is SGHTA and CDR2 is FQGTGA. The CDR3 loop reads CASSFDRDLLGTEAFF.

The gene calls are TRBV7-9 and TRBJ2-4. The CDR3 consists of 13 residues. Germline values: CDR1 SEHNR, CDR2 FQNEAQ (reference sequence). CDR3 protein: CASKTSAGNIQYF.

V usage is TRBV2 and J usage is TRBJ2-2. This CDR3 spans 11 amino acids. Germline V gives CDR1 SNHLY, CDR2 FYNNEI. The CDR3 loop reads CASTEPGELFF.

The chain links TRBV7-6 to TRBJ2-5; the D call of TRBD2 rests on TCRdb alone, since no DNA is present to check it. The CDR3 spans 15 residues. Germline loops: CDR1 SGHVS, CDR2 FNYEAQ. The CDR3 loop is CASSRLAGYGETQYF.

CDR3: CASSLTGSPGNTGELFF. V and J are TRBV18 and TRBJ2-2; the D gene TCRdb calls, TRBD2, cannot be checked with no DNA. Germline V CDR1 and CDR2: KGHSH, LQKENI. The CDR3 loop spans 17 amino acids. The whole variable domain, filled in from reference TRBV18 and TRBJ2-2, reads NAGVMQNPRHLVRRRGQEARLRCSPMKGHSHVYWYRQLPEEGLKFMVYLQKENIIDESGMPKERFSAEFPKEGPSILRIQQVVRGDSAAYFCASSLTGSPGNTGELFFGEGSRLTVL.

The chain carries TRBV7-2 and TRBJ1-1. Germline V gives CDR1 SGHTA, CDR2 FQGNSA. The CDR3 consists of 14 residues. The CDR3 protein is CASSFAGLNTEAFF.

The chain uses TRBV5-5 and TRBJ1-1. The length of the CDR3 is 14 residues. Germline CDR1 is SGHKS and CDR2 is YYEKEE (reference sequence). The CDR3 loop is CASSLEGTNTEAFF.

The chain recombines TRBV27 with TRBJ1-2; the TCRdb call, TRBD1, lacks DNA for checking. The CDR3 has 15 residues. Germline-derived CDR1 and CDR2 are MNHEY and SMNVEV (reference sequence). CDR3 in amino acids: CASSPWTGPTYGYTF.

The chain joins TRBV28 to TRBJ1-2; with no DNA, the TCRdb D assignment of TRBD1 cannot be verified. Looked up from germline, CDR1 is MDHEN and CDR2 is SYDVKM. CDR3 length: 14 amino acids. The CDR3 here is CASSLVAGGGGYTF.

The V gene is TRBV10-2, the J gene TRBJ2-5. The CDR3 is 12 residues long. Germline V gene data show CDR1 as WSHSY and CDR2 as SAAADI. This CDR3 reads CASSDSAETQYF.

This chain uses TRBV7-8 with TRBJ2-7. Germline CDR1 SGHVS, CDR2 FQNEAQ. The CDR3 loop spans 13 amino acids. The CDR3 reads CASSLFLSPEQYF.

This rearrangement joins TRBV3-1 to TRBJ2-7. The length of the CDR3 is 12 residues. CDR1 is LGHDT, CDR2 YNNKEL, per germline (reference sequence). This CDR3 reads CASSQGFYEQYF.

This CDR3 is CASRAYHIWTF. The V gene is TRBV12-3 or TRBV12-4, the J gene TRBJ1-2. The CDR3 runs 11 residues.